This T cell receptor (beta chain) was captured in a study of graft-versus-host responses after intestinal transplantation. Study-wide background: Transplants given to recipients were multivisceral, liver-intestinal, or isolated intestinal.

Germline V gene data show CDR1 as SEHNR and CDR2 as FQNEAQ (reference sequence). The length of the CDR3 is 14 residues. V was clipped by 1 base and J by 5 bases, with 11 bases between them. About this clone: Its antigen is still unknown.

Study-wide results and caveats: GvH clones occurred in recipient marrow; some first appeared in ileum or blood.

Clones were read by immunoSEQ multiplex PCR, and TCRdb kept only the in-frame ones, dropping some. Of some 90,000 clones listed, about 90% were seen once; the top ten hold around 0.11%. V gene TRBV7-9 combines with J gene TRBJ2-5, with D possibly being TRBD2 (6 bases). The sample consisted of unstimulated CD4+ T cells sorted from spleen or lymph node cells, taken before intestinal transplant. This clonotype was sampled from a human donor who received an intestinal transplant. CDR3 nucleotides: TGTGCCAGCAGCTTAGGCGGGGCGAGGGAGACCCAGTACTTC. Its translation is CASSLGGARETQYF.